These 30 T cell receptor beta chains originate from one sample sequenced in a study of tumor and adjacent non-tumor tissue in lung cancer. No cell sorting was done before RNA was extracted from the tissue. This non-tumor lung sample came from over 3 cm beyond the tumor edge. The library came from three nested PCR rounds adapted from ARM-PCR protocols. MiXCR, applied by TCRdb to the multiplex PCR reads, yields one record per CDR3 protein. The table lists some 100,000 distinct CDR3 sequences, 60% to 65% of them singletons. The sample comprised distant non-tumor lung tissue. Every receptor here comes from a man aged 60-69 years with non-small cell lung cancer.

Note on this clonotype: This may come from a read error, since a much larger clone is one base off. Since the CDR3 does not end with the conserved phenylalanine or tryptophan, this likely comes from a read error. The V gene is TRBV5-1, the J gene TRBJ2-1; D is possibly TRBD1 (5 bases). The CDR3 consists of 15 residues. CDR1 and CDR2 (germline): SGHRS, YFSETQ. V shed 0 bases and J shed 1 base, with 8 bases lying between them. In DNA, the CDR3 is TGCGCCAGCAGCTTGGGGACACCATCCTACAATGAGCAGTTCTCC. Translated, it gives CASSLGTPSYNEQFS.

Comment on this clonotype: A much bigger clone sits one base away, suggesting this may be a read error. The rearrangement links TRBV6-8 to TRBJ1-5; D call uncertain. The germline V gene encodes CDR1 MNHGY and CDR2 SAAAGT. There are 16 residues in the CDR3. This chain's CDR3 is CATELHGDYSNQRQHF. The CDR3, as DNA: TGTGCCACCGAATTACACGGGGATTATAGCAATCAGCGCCAGCATTTT.

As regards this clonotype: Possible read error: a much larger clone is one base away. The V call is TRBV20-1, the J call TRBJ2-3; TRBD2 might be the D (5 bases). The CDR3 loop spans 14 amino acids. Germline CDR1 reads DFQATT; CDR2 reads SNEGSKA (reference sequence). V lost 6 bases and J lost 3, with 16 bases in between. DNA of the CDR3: TGCAGTGCAAAAGGTCGCGGGTGGACAGATACGCAGTATTTT. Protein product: CSAKGRGWTDTQYF.

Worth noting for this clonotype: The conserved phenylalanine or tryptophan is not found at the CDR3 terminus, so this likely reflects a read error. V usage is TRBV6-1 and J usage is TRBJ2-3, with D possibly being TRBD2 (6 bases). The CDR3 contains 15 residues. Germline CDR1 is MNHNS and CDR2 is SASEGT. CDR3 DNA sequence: TGTGCTAGCAGTGCTCGCGGGGAGGCCGTAGATACGCAGTATCTT. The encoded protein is CASSARGEAVDTQYL.

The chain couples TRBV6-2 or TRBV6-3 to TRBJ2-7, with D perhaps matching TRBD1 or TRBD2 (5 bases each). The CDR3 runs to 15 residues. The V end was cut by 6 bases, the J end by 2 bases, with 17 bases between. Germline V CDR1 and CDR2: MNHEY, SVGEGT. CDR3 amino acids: CASRPGTSQTYEQYF. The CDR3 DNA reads TGTGCCAGCAGACCTGGGACGAGTCAGACCTACGAGCAGTACTTC.

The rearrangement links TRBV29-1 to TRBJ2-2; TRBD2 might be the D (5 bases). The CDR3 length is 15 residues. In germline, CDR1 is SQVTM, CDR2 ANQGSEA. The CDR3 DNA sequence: TGCAGGGTCAGTGAAACTAGTAGAGATACCGGGGAGCTGTTTTTT. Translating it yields CRVSETSRDTGELFF.

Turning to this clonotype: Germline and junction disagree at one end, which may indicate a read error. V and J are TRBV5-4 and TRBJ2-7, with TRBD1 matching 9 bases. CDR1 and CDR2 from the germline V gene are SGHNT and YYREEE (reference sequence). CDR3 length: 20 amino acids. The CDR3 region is CTSSLDQIKTGTGSSVEQYF. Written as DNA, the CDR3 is TGTACCAGCAGCTTGGATCAGATAAAGACCGGGACAGGGTCTTCGGTCGAGCAGTACTTC. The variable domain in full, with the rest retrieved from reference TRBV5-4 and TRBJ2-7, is ETGVTQSPTHLIKTRGQQVTLRCSSQSGHNTVSWYQQALGQGPQFIFQYYREEENGRGNFPPRFSGLQFPNYSSELNVNALELDDSALYLCTSSLDQIKTGTGSSVEQYFGPGTRLTVT.

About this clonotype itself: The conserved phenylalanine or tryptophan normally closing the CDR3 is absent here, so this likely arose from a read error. The CDR3 spells CSVLRREQETQYL. The CDR3 region has the DNA TGCAGCGTTCTGCGGCGGGAACAAGAGACCCAGTACCTC. The J gene is TRBJ2-5, the V gene TRBV29-1, with a weak D call TRBD2 (6 bases). The CDR3 runs 13 residues. Trimming pared 5 bases from V and 2 bases from J, leaving 12 bases between. Germline V gene lookup returns CDR1 SQVTM and CDR2 ANQGSEA.

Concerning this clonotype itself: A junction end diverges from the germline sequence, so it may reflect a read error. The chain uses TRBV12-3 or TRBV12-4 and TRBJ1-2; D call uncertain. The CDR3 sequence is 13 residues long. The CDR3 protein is CASSPKSNYGYTF. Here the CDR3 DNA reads TGTGCCAGCAGCCCGAAGTCTAACTATGGCTATACCTTC.

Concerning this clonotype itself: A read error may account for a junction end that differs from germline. Written as DNA, the CDR3 is TGTGCCAGCAGCCACAGTGGGACAGGGCGTGACAATGAGCAGTTATTC. Its protein product is CASSHSGTGRDNEQLF. The genes are TRBV6-5 and TRBJ2-1; TRBD1 agrees at 9 bases. Germline V gene data show CDR1 as MNHEY and CDR2 as SVGAGI. This CDR3 has 16 amino acids.

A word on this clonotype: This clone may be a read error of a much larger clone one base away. CDR3 sequence: CASSPAEVAEKFF. The CDR3 nucleotides read TGTGCCAGCAGTCCCGCCGAGGTTGCTGAGAAGTTCTTC. The rearrangement uses TRBV12-3 or TRBV12-4 and TRBJ2-1; D is undetermined. This CDR3 has 13 amino acids.

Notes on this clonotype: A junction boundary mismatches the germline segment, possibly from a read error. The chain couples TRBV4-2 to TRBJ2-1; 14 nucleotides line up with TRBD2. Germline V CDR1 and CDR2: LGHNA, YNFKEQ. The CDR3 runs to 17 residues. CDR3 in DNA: TGTGCCAGCAGCAAAGATCTGGGGACTAGCGGGAGACGTGAACAGTTCTTC. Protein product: CASSKDLGTSGRREQFF.

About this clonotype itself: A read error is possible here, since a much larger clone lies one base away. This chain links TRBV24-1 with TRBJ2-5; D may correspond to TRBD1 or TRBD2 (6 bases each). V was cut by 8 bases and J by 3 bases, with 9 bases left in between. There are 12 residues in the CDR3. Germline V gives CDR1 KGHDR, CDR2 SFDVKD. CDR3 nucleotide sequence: TGTGCCACCATCGGGGGCGAAGAGACCCAGTACTTC. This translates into CATIGGEETQYF.

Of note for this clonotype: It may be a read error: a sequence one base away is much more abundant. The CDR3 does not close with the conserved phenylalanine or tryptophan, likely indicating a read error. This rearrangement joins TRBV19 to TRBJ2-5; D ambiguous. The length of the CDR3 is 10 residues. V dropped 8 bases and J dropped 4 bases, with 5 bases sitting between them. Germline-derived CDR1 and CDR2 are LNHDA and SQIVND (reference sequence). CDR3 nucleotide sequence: TGTGCCAGTGGGGTAGAGACCCAGTACTCC. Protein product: CASGVETQYS.

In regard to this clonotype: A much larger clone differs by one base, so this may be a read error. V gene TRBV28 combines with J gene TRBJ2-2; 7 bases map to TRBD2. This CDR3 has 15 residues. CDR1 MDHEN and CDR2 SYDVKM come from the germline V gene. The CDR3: CAGSTWGGDGGELFF. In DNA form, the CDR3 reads TGTGCCGGCAGCACCTGGGGGGGTGATGGCGGGGAGCTGTTTTTT.

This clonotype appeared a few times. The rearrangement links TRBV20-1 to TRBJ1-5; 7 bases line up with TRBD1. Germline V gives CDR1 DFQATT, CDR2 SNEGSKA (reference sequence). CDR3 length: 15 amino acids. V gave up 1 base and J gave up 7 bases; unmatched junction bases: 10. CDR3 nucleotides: TGCAGTGCTAGAGCACGCGGGACAGTGGAGCAGCCCCAGCATTTT. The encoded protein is CSARARGTVEQPQHF.

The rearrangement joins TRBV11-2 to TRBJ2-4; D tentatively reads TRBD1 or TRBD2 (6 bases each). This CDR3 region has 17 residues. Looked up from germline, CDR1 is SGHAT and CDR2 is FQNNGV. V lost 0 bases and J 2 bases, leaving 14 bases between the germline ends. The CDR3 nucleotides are TGTGCCAGCAGCTTAGAGTCGGGGGCAGGGTCCAAAAACATTCAGTACTTC. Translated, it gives CASSLESGAGSKNIQYF.

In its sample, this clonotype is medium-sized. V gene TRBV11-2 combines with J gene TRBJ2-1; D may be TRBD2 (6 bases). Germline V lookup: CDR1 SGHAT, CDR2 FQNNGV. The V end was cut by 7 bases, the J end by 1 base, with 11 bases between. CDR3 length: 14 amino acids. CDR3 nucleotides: TGTGCCAGCATTCAAGCGGGTTCCTACAATGAGCAGTTCTTC. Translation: CASIQAGSYNEQFF.

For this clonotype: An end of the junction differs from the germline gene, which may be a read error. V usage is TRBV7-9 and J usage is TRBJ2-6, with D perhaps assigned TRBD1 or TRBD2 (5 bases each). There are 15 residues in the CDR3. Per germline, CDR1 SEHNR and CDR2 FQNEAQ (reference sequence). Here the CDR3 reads CASSLRESGANALTF. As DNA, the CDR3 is TGTGCTAGCAGCCTGAGGGAATCTGGGGCCAACGCCCTGACTTTC.

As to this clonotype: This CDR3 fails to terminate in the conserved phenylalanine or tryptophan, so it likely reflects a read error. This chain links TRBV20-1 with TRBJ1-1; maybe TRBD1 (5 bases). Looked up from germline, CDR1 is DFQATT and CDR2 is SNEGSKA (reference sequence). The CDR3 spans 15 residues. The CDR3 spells CSANLLGRVNTEAFL. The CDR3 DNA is TGCAGTGCTAATCTCCTCGGCAGGGTGAATACTGAAGCTTTCTTA.

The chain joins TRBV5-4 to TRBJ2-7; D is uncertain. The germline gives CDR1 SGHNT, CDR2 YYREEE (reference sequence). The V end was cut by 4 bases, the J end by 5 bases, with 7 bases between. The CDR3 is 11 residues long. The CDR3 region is CASSIVDEQYF. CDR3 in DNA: TGTGCCAGCAGCATAGTTGACGAGCAGTACTTC.

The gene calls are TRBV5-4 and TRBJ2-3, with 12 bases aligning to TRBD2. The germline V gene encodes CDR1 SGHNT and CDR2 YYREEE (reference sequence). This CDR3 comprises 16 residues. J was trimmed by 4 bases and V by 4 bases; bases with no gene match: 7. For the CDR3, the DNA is TGTGCCAGCAGCCCCGCTAGCGGGGGGGCGGCAGATACGCAGTATTTT. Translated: CASSPASGGAADTQYF.

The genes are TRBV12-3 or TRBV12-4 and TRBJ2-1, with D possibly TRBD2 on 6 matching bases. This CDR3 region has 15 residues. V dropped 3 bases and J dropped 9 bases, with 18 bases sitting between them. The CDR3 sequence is CASSLGSGTRIEQFF. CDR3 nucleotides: TGTGCCAGCAGTTTGGGTAGCGGAACTCGAATTGAGCAGTTCTTC.

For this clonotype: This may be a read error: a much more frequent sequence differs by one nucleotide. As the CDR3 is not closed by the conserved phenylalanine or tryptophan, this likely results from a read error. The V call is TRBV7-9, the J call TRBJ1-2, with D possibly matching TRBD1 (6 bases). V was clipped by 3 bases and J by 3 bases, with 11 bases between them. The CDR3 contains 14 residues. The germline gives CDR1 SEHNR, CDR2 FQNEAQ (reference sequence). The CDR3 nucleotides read TGTGCCAGCAGCTTGAACAGGGCCGACTATGGCTACACCATC. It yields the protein CASSLNRADYGYTI.

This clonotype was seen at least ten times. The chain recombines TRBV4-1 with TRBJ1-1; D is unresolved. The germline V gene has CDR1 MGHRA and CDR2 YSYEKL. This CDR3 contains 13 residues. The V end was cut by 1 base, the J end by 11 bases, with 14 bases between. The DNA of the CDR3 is TGCGCCAGCAGCCAAGTAGGTGAACCCAGGGCTTTCTTT. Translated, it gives CASSQVGEPRAFF.

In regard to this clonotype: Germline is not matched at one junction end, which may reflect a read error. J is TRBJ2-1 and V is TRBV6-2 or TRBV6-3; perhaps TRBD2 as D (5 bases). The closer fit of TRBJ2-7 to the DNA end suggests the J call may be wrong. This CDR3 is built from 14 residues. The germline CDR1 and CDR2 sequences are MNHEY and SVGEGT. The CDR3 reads CVSKFSSSYNEQYF. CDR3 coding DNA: TGTGTCAGCAAATTTTCTAGCTCCTACAATGAGCAGTACTTC.

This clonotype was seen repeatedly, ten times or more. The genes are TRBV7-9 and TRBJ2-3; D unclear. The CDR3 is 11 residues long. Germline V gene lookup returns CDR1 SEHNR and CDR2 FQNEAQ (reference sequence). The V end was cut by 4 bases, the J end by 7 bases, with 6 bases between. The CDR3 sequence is CASSWQYTQYF. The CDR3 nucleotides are TGTGCCAGCAGCTGGCAATATACGCAGTATTTT. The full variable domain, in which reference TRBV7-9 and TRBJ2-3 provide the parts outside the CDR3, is DTGVSQNPRHKITKRGQNVTFRCDPISEHNRLYWYRQTLGQGPEFLTYFQNEAQLEKSRLLSDRFSAERPKGSFSTLEIQRTEQGDSAMYLCASSWQYTQYFGPGTRLTVL.

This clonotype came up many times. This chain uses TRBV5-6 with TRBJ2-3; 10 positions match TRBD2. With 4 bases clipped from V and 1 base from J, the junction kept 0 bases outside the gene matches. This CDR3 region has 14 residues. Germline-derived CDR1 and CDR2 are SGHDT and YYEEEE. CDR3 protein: CASSGLAGTDTQYF. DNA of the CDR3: TGTGCCAGCAGCGGACTAGCGGGCACAGATACGCAGTATTTT.

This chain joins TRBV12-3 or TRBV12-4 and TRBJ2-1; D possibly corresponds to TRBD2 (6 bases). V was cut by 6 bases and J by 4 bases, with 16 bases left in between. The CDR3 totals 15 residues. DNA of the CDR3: TGTGCCAGCAGGACCGGGGCAGGGACTTACAATGAGCAGTTCTTC. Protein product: CASRTGAGTYNEQFF.

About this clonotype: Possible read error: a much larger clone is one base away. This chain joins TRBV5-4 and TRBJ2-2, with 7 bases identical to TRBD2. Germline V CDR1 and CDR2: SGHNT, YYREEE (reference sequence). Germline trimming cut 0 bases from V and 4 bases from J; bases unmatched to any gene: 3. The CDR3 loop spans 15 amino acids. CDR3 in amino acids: CASSLEVAGTGELFF. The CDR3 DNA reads TGTGCCAGCAGCTTGGAGGTAGCGGGCACCGGGGAGCTGTTTTTT. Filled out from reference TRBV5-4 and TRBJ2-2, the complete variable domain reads ETGVTQSPTHLIKTRGQQVTLRCSSQSGHNTVSWYQQALGQGPQFIFQYYREEENGRGNFPPRFSGLQFPNYSSELNVNALELDDSALYLCASSLEVAGTGELFFGEGSRLTVL.